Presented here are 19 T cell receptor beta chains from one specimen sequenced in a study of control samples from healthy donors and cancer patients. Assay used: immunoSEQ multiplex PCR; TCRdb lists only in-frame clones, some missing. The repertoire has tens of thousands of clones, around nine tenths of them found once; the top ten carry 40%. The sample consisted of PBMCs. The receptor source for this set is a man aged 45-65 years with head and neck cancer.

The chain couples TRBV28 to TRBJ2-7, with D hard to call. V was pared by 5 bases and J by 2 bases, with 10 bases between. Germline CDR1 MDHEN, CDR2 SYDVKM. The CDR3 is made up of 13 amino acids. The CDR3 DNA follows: TGTGCCAGCAGTGCAGGACCTCCCTACGAGCAGTACTTC. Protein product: CASSAGPPYEQYF.

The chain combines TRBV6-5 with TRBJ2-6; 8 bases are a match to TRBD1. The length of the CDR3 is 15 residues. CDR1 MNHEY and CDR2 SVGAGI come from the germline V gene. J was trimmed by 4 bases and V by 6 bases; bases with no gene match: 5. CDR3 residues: CASSRRGLGANVLTF. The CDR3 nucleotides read TGTGCCAGCAGCCGCAGGGGGCTAGGGGCCAACGTCCTGACTTTC.

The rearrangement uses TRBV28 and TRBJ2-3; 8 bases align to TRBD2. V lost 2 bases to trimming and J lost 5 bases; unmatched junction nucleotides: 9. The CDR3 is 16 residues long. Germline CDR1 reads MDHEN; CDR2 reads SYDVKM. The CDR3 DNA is TGTGCCAGCAGTTTACTAGTTTCGCTAGCGGGAGATACGCAGTATTTT. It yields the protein CASSLLVSLAGDTQYF.

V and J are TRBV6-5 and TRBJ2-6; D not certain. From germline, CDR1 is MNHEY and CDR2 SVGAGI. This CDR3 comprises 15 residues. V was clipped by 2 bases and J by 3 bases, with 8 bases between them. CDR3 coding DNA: TGTGCCAGCAGTTACCGCTACCGTGGGGCCAACGTCCTGACTTTC. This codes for CASSYRYRGANVLTF.

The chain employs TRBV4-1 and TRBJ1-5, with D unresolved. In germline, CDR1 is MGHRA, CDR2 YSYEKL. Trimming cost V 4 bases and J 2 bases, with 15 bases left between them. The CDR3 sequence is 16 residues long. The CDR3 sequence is CASSPRVGGGNQPQHF. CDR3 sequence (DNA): TGCGCCAGCAGCCCCCGGGTGGGTGGCGGCAATCAGCCCCAGCATTTT.

CDR3 loop: CASSQILGANTEAFF. CDR3 coding DNA: TGTGCCAGCAGCCAAATTCTCGGTGCTAACACTGAAGCTTTCTTT. This chain joins TRBV4-2 and TRBJ1-1; D ambiguous. This CDR3 region has 15 residues. Germline values: CDR1 LGHNA, CDR2 YNFKEQ. V lost 2 bases and J lost 2, with 12 bases in between.

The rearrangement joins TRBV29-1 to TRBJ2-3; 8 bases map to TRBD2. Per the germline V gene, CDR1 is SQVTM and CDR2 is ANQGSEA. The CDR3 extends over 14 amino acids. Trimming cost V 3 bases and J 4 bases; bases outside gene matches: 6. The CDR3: CSVEIGGAPDTQYF. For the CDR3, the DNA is TGCAGCGTTGAGATCGGGGGGGCCCCAGATACGCAGTATTTT.

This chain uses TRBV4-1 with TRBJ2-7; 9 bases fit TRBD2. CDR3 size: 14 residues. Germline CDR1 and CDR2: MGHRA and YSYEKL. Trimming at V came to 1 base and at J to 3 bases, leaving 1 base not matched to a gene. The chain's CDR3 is CASSQGLADYEQYF. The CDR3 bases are TGCGCCAGCAGCCAAGGACTAGCGGACTACGAGCAGTACTTC.

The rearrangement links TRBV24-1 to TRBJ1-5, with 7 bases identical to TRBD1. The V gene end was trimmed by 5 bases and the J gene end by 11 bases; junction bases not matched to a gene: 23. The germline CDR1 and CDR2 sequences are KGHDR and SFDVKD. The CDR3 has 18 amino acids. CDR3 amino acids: CATSGGAKGAFLRGAQHF. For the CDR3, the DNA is TGTGCCACCAGTGGAGGAGCCAAGGGGGCCTTTCTCCGCGGTGCCCAGCATTTT.

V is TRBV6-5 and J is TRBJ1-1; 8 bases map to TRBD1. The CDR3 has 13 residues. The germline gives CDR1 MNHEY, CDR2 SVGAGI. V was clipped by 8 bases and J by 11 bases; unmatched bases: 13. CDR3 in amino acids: CASRQGLAFSAFF. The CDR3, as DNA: TGTGCCAGCCGACAGGGGTTGGCATTTTCGGCTTTCTTT.

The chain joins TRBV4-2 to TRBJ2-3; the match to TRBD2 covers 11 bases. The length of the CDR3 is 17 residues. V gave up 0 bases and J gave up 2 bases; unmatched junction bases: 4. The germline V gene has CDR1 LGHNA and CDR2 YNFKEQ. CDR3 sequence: CASSQERLAGFTDTQYF. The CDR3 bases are TGTGCCAGCAGCCAAGAGAGACTAGCGGGGTTCACAGATACGCAGTATTTT.

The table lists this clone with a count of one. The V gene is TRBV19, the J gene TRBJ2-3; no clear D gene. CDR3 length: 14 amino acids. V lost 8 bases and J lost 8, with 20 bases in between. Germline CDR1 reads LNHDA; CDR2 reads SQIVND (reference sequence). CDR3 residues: CASFDGPGFGTQYF. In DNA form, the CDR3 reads TGTGCCAGTTTTGACGGTCCAGGTTTCGGTACGCAGTATTTT.

The CDR3 here is CASSQSGHLEKLFF. CDR3 in DNA: TGCGCCAGCAGTCAATCGGGACATCTCGAAAAACTGTTTTTT. The rearrangement links TRBV5-1 to TRBJ1-4; possible D gene TRBD1, 6 bases. The CDR3 has 14 residues. The V end lost 5 bases, the J end lost 8 bases, and 16 bases lay between the germline ends. CDR1 is SGHRS, CDR2 YFSETQ, per germline.

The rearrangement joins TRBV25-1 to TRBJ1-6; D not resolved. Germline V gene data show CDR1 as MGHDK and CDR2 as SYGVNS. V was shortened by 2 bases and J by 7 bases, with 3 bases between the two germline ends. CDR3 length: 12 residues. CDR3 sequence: CASSEPNSPLHF. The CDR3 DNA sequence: TGTGCCAGCAGTGAACCCAATTCACCCCTCCACTTT.

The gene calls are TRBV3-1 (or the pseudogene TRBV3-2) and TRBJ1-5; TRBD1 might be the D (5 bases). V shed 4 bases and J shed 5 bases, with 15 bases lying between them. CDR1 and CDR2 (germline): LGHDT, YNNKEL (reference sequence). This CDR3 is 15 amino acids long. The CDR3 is CASSLRREGDQPQHF. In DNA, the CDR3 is TGTGCCAGCAGCCTCCGGAGGGAAGGGGATCAGCCCCAGCATTTT.

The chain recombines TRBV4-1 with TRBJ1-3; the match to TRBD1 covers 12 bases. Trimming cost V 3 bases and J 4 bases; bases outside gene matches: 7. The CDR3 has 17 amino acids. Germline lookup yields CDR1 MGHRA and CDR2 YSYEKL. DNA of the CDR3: TGCGCCAGCAGCCAGGGGACAGGGGGCGTGAGGGGAAACACCATATATTTT. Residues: CASSQGTGGVRGNTIYF.

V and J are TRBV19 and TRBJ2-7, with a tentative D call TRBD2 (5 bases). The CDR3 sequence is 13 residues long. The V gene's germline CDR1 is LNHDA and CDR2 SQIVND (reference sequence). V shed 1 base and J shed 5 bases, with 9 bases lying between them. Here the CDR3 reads CASSIGTGNEQYF. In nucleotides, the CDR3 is TGTGCCAGTAGTATAGGAACCGGGAACGAGCAGTACTTC. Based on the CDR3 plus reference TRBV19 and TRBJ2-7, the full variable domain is DGGITQSPKYLFRKEGQNVTLSCEQNLNHDAMYWYRQDPGQGLRLIYYSQIVNDFQKGDIAEGYSVSREKKESFPLTVTSAQKNPTAFYLCASSIGTGNEQYFGPGTRLTVT.

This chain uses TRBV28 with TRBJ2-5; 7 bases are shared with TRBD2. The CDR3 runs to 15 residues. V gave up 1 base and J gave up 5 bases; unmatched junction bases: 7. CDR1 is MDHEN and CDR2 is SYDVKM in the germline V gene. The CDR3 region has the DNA TGTGCCAGCAGTTTATCTGGCGGGAGTGGGGAGACCCAGTACTTC. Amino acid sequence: CASSLSGGSGETQYF.

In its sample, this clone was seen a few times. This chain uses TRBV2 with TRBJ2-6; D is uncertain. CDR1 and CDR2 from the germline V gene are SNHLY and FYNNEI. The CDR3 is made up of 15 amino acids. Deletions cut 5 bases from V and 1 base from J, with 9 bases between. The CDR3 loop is CASSLRQSGANVLTF. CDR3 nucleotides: TGTGCCAGCAGTCTTAGGCAATCTGGGGCCAACGTCCTGACTTTC. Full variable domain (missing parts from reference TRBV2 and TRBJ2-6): EPEVTQTPSHQVTQMGQEVILRCVPISNHLYFYWYRQILGQKVEFLVSFYNNEISEKSEIFDDQFSVERPDGSNFTLKIRSTKLEDSAMYFCASSLRQSGANVLTFGAGSRLTVL.